This record covers a single T cell receptor (beta chain). The data stem from a study of CD8 T cells in Susac syndrome. From germline, CDR1 is ENHRY and CDR2 SYGVKD. The CDR3 contains 14 residues. The V end lost 5 bases, the J end lost 6 bases, and 13 bases lay between the germline ends. Negative isolation yielded CD8+ and CD4+ T cells; FACS enriched TEMRA cells. A quantity of about 0.5 to 1 ug RNA underwent reverse transcription using random hexamers. TCR beta CDR3 was amplified by immunoSEQ covering 54 Vbeta and 13 Jbeta. Each CDR3 protein is one row after TCRdb ran MiXCR on the immunoSEQ multiplex PCR reads. Seen here are 250,000 to 300,000 distinct CDR3 sequences, about 88% observed once, and the top ten hold roughly 0.2%.

The chain carries TRBV10-3 and TRBJ1-4; the D gene is possibly TRBD1 (6 bases). The receptor was isolated from a human donor with multiple sclerosis. The sequenced sample consisted of CD8+ T cells from PBMCs. CDR3 region: CAISPGAQDEKLFF. The CDR3 bases are TGTGCCATCAGTCCGGGGGCACAGGATGAAAAACTGTTTTTT.